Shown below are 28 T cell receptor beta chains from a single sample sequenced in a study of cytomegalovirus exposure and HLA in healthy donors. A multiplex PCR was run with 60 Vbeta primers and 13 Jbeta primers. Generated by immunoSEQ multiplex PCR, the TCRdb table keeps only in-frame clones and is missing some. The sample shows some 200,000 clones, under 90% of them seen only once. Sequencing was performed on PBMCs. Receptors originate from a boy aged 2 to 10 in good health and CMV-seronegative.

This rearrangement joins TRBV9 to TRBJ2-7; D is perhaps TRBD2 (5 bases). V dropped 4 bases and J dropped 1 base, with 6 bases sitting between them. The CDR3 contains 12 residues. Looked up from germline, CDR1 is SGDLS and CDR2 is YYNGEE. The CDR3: CASSPGSYEQYF. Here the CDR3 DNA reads TGTGCCAGCAGCCCGGGGTCCTACGAGCAGTACTTC.

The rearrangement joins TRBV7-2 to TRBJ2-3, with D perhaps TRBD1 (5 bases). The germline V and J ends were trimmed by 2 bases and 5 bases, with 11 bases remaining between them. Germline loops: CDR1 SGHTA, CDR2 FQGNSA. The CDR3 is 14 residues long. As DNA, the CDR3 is TGTGCCAGCAGCTTATCCAGGGATCAAGATACGCAGTATTTT. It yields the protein CASSLSRDQDTQYF. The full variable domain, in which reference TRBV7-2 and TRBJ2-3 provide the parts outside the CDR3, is GAGVSQSPSNKVTEKGKDVELRCDPISGHTALYWYRQSLGQGLEFLIYFQGNSAPDKSGLPSDRFSAERTGGSVSTLTIQRTQQEDSAVYLCASSLSRDQDTQYFGPGTRLTVL.

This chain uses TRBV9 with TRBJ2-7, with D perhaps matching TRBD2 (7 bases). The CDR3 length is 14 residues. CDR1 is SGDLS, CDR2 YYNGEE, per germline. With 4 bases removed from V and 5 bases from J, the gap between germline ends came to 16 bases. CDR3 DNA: TGTGCCAGCAGCCCGAGGGGGGGTGGGGACGAGCAGTACTTC. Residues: CASSPRGGGDEQYF.

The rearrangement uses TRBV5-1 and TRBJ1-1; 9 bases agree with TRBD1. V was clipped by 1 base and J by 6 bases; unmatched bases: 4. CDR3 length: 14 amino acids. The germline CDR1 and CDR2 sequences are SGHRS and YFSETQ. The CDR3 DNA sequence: TGCGCCAGCAGCTTGACAGGGGGCAGTTCTGAAGCTTTCTTT. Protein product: CASSLTGGSSEAFF.

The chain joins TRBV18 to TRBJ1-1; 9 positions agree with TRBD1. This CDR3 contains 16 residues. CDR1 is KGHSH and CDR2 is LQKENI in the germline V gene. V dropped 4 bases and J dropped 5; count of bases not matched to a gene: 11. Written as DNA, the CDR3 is TGTGCCAGCTCACTTACACAGGGGGCCCTCTATACTGAAGCTTTCTTT. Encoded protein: CASSLTQGALYTEAFF.

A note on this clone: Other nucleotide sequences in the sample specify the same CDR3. This chain's CDR3 is CSVQGLMNTEAFF. The CDR3 bases are TGCAGCGTCCAGGGACTGATGAACACTGAAGCTTTCTTT. The chain employs TRBV29-1 and TRBJ1-1; D is possibly TRBD1 (5 bases). V gave up 6 bases and J gave up 0 bases, with 11 bases separating them. Germline V CDR1 and CDR2: SQVTM, ANQGSEA. The CDR3 totals 13 residues.

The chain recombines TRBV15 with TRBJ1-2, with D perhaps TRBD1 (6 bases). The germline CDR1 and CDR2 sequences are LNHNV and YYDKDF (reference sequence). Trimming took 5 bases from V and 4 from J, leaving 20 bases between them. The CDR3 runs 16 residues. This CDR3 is CATSAHLSRGGYGYTF. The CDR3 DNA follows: TGTGCCACCAGCGCACACCTTTCGAGGGGGGGCTATGGCTACACCTTC.

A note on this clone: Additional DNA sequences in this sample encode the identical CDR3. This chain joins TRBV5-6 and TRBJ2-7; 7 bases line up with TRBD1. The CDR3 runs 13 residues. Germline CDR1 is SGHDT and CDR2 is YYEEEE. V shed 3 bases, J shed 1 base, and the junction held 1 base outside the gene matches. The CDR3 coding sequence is TGTGCCAGCAGCTGGGACAGTTCCTACGAGCAGTACTTC. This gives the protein CASSWDSSYEQYF.

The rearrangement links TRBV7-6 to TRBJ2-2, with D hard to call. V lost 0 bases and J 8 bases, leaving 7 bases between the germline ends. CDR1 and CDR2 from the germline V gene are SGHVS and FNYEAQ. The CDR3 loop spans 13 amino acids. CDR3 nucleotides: TGTGCCAGCAGCTTAGCGCCCCGGGGGGAGCTGTTTTTT. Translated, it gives CASSLAPRGELFF. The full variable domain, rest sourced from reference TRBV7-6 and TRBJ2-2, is GAGVSQSPRYKVTKRGQDVALRCDPISGHVSLYWYRQALGQGPEFLTYFNYEAQQDKSGLPNDRFSAERPEGSISTLTIQRTEQRDSAMYRCASSLAPRGELFFGEGSRLTVL.

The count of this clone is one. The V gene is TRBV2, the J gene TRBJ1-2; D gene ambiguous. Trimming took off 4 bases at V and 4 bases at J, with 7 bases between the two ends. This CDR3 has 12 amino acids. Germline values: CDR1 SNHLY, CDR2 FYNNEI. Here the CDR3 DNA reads TGTGCCAGCAGTGCGGGGTCCTATGGCTACACCTTC. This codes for CASSAGSYGYTF.

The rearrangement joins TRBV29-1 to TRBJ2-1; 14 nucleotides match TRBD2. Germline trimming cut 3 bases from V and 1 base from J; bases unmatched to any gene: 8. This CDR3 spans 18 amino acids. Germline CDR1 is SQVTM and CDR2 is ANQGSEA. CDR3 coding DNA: TGCAGCGTTGATGGACTAGCGGGGGGTCATTTATCCTACAATGAGCAGTTCTTC. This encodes CSVDGLAGGHLSYNEQFF.

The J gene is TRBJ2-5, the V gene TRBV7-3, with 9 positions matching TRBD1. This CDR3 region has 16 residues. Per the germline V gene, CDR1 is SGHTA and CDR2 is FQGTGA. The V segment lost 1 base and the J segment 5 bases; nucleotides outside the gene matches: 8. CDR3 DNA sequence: TGTGCCAGCAGCTTAAGAGCGGGACAGGGATACGAGACCCAGTACTTC. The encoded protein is CASSLRAGQGYETQYF.

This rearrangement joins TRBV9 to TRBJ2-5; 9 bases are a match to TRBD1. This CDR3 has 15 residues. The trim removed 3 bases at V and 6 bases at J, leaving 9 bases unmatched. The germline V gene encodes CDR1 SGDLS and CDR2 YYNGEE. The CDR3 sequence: CASSASGQGGKTQYF. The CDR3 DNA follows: TGTGCCAGCAGCGCCTCGGGACAGGGAGGAAAGACCCAGTACTTC.

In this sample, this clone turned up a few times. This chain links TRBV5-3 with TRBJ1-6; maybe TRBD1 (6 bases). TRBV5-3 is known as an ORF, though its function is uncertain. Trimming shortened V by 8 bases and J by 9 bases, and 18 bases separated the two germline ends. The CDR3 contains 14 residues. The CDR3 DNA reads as TGTGCCAGCAGCGATAGACAGGCGGGTTCACCCCTCCACTTT. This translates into CASSDRQAGSPLHF.

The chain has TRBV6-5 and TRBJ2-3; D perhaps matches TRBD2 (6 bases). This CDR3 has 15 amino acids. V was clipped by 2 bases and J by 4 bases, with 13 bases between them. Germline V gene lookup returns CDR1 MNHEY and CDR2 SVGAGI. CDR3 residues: CASSYGGVFSDTQYF. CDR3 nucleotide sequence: TGTGCCAGCAGTTACGGAGGGGTGTTTTCAGATACGCAGTATTTT.

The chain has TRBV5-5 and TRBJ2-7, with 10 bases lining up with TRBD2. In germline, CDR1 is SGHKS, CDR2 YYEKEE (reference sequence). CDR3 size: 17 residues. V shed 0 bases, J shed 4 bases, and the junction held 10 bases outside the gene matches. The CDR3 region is CASSLGLAGALVYEQYF. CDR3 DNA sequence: TGTGCCAGCAGCTTGGGGCTAGCGGGGGCCCTCGTGTACGAGCAGTACTTC.

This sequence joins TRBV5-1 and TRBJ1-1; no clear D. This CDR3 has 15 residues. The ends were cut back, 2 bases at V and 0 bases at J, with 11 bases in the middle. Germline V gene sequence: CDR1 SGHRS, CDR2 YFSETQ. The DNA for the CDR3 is TGCGCCAGCAGCTTAATGGGCGGGCTGAACACTGAAGCTTTCTTT. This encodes CASSLMGGLNTEAFF. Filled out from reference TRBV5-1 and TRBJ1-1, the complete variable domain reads KAGVTQTPRYLIKTRGQQVTLSCSPISGHRSVSWYQQTPGQGLQFLFEYFSETQRNKGNFPGRFSGRQFSNSRSEMNVSTLELGDSALYLCASSLMGGLNTEAFFGQGTRLTVV.

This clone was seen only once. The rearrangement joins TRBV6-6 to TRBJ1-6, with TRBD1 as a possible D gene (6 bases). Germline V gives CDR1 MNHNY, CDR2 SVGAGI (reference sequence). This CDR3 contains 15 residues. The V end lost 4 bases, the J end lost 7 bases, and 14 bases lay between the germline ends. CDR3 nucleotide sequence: TGTGCCAGCAGTTCCCCACAGGGTGTGAATTCACCCCTCCACTTT. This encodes CASSSPQGVNSPLHF.

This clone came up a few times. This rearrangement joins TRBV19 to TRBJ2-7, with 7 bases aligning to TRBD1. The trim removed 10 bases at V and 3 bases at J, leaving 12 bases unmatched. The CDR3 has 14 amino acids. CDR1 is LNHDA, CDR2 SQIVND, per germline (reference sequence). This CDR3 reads CATSDRQQSYEQYF. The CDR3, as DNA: TGTGCCACCTCGGACAGGCAGCAAAGCTACGAGCAGTACTTC.

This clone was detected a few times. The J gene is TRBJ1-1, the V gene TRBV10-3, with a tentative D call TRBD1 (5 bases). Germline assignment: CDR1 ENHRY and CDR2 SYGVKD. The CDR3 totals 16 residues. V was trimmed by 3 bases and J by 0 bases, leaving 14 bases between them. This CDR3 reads CAISDGGGLMNTEAFF. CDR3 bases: TGTGCCATCAGTGATGGGGGGGGATTAATGAACACTGAAGCTTTCTTT.

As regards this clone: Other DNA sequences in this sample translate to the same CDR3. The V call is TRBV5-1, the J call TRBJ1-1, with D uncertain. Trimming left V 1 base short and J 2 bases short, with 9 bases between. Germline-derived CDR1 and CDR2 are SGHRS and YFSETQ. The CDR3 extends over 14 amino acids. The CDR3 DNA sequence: TGCGCCAGCAGCTTGTTGCCGGGAAACACTGAAGCTTTCTTT. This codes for CASSLLPGNTEAFF.

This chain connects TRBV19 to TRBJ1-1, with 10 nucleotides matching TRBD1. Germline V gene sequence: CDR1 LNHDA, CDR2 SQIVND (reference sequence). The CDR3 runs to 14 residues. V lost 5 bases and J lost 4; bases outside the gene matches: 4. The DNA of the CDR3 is TGTGCCAGTAGTCTGGGGACAGGGGTCACTGAAGCTTTCTTT. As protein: CASSLGTGVTEAFF. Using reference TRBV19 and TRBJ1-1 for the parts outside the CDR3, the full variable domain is DGGITQSPKYLFRKEGQNVTLSCEQNLNHDAMYWYRQDPGQGLRLIYYSQIVNDFQKGDIAEGYSVSREKKESFPLTVTSAQKNPTAFYLCASSLGTGVTEAFFGQGTRLTVV.

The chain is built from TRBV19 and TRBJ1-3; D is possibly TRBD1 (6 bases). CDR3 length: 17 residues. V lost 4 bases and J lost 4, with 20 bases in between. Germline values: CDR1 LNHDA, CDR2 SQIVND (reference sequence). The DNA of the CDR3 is TGTGCCAGTAGTAAGGGGGAATTGGCCTCCCTCGGAAACACCATATATTTT. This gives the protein CASSKGELASLGNTIYF.

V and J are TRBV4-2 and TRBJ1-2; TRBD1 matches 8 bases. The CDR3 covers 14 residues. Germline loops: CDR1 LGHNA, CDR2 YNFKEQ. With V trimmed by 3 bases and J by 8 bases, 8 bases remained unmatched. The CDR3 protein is CASSQTGVYRGYTF. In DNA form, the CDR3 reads TGTGCCAGCAGCCAGACAGGGGTCTACCGCGGCTACACCTTC.

The CDR3 DNA reads TGCACCGCGGCCCCTACAGATACGCAGTATTTT. Translation: CTAAPTDTQYF. J is TRBJ2-3 and V is TRBV29-1; D uncertain. The CDR3 is made up of 11 amino acids. Per the germline V gene, CDR1 is SQVTM and CDR2 is ANQGSEA.

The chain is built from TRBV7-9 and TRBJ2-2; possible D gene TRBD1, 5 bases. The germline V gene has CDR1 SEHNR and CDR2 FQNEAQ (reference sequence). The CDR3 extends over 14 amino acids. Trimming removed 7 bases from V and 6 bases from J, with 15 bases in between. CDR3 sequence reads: CASTIREPPGELFF. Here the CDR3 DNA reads TGTGCCAGCACCATCAGGGAACCCCCCGGGGAGCTGTTTTTT. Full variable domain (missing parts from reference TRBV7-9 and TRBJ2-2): DTGVSQNPRHKITKRGQNVTFRCDPISEHNRLYWYRQTLGQGPEFLTYFQNEAQLEKSRLLSDRFSAERPKGSFSTLEIQRTEQGDSAMYLCASTIREPPGELFFGEGSRLTVL.

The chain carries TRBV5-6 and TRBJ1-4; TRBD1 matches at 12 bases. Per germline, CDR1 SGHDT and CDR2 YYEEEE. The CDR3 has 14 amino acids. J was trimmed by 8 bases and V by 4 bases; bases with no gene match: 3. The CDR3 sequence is CASSGDRGREKLFF. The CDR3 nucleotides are TGTGCCAGCAGCGGGGACAGGGGGCGAGAAAAACTGTTTTTT. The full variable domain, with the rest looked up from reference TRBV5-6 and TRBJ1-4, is DAGVTQSPTHLIKTRGQQVTLRCSPKSGHDTVSWYQQALGQGPQFIFQYYEEEERQRGNFPDRFSGHQFPNYSSELNVNALLLGDSALYLCASSGDRGREKLFFGSGTQLSVL.

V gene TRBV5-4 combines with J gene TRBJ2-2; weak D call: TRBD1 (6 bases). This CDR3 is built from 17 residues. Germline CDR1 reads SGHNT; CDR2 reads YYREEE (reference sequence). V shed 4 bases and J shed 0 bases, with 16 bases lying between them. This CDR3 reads CASSIQLTGSNTGELFF. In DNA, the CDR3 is TGTGCCAGCAGCATCCAATTGACAGGCTCGAACACCGGGGAGCTGTTTTTT.